The clone carrying this T cell receptor (beta chain) was observed a handful of times. The antigen remains undetermined. The data were taken from a study of T-cell reconstitution after alpha-beta-depleted transplantation in children. General observations from the study: Newly generated T cells supplied most T-cell counts and diversity one year post-transplant. There were reportedly several hundred expanded graft clones from which alpha-beta T cells came about two months after transplant.

As it was prepared, the TCRbeta library received unique molecular identifiers. MiXCR, run by TCRdb on the PCR reads, gives a single entry per CDR3 protein. The repertoire consists of roughly 340,000 distinct CDR3 sequences, with 15% to 20% occurring once and the leading ten covering around 38%. V gave up 0 bases and J gave up 4 bases, with 12 bases separating them. Germline CDR1 is SGHVS and CDR2 is FQNEAQ. The CDR3 totals 15 residues. This sample comprised PBMCs, mostly from graft donor cells, obtained 360 days after TCRalphabeta/CD19-depleted stem cell transplant. The genes are TRBV7-8 and TRBJ1-2, with TRBD1 as a possible D gene (5 bases). This clonotype was obtained from a male patient aged 2-10 years who had a stem cell transplant for acute lymphoblastic leukemia, so the T cells may come from the graft donor. The CDR3 protein is CASSLALGGTYGYTF. The CDR3 nucleotides read TGTGCCAGCAGCTTAGCGCTCGGGGGTACCTATGGCTACACCTTC.